This TCR beta chain comes out of a study of blood T cells in healthy people across ages. About the research overall: Using template switching, researchers captured about one barcoded beta molecule for each two T cells. Study-wide results and limits: Versus aged donors, long-lived donors had higher diversity and more naive CD4+ cells. It was held that diversity estimates obtained from one million T cells represented underestimates.

As regards this clonotype: Its specificity is unknown.

Next came a second PCR, run for about 7 to 12 cycles, which used a sample-barcoded 5' primer along with a J-beta primer mix. Each cDNA molecule received a tag from a template-switch adaptor that had 12 random nucleotides. Via MiXCR, TCRdb re-called the 5' RACE reads, giving one row per CDR3 protein. The sample holds 600,000 to 850,000 distinct CDR3 sequences, approximately 43% seen once. The ends were cut back, 4 bases at V and 11 bases at J, with 15 bases in the middle. Per germline, CDR1 MDHEN and CDR2 SYDVKM. The CDR3 spans 14 residues. Source material: blood. This TCR was recovered from a woman in her sixties in good health. The chain links TRBV28 to TRBJ2-6; unclear D gene. In DNA, the CDR3 is TGTGCCAGCAGTTCCCTCCCAAGTATCGACGTCCTGACTTTC. This sequence encodes CASSSLPSIDVLTF.